This TCR beta chain was found in a study of control samples from healthy donors and cancer patients. Trimming removed 1 base at V and 3 bases at J, with 14 bases between. In germline, CDR1 is LNHNV, CDR2 YYDKDF (reference sequence). This CDR3 comprises 16 residues. Measured with immunoSEQ multiplex PCR; TCRdb has only the in-frame clones, and not every one. The sample yields about 100,000 clones, roughly 90% seen once. The clonotype was recovered from a man between 25 and 39 years old in good health. The chain carries TRBV15 and TRBJ2-3, with a tentative D call TRBD1 (5 bases). Sequenced material: blood. The CDR3: CATSRGRTSATDTQYF. Here the CDR3 DNA reads TGTGCCACCAGCAGAGGTAGGACATCGGCGACAGATACGCAGTATTTT. Based on the CDR3 plus reference TRBV15 and TRBJ2-3, the full variable domain is DAMVIQNPRYQVTQFGKPVTLSCSQTLNHNVMYWYQQKSSQAPKLLFHYYDKDFNNEADTPDNFQSRRPNTSFCFLDIRSPGLGDTAMYLCATSRGRTSATDTQYFGPGTRLTVL.